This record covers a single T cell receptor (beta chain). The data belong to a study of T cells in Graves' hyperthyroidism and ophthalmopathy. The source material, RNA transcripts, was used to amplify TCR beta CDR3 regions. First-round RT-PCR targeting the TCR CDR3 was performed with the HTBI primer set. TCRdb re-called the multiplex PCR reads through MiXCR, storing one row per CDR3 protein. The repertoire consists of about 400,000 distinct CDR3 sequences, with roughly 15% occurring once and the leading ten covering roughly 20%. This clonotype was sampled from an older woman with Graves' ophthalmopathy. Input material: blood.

CDR3 loop: CASSQEPPGGVGNQPQHF. CDR3 DNA sequence: TGCGCCAGCAGCCAAGAACCCCCCGGGGGGGTTGGGAATCAGCCCCAGCATTTT. The chain employs TRBV4-1 and TRBJ1-5; D might be TRBD1 (5 bases). Germline CDR1 reads MGHRA; CDR2 reads YSYEKL. The CDR3 covers 18 residues. V dropped 0 bases and J dropped 4 bases, with 19 bases sitting between them.